The 15 T cell receptor beta chains below all came from one sample that was sequenced in a study of blood T cell repertoires in COVID-19. The method was immunoSEQ multiplex PCR; TCRdb's version includes in-frame clones alone and lacks a portion of them. The data hold some 50,000 clones, with approximately 84% observed a single time. The source material was peripheral blood. The receptors derive from a man over 45 with active COVID-19.

The chain couples TRBV4-3 to TRBJ2-3; 9 bases fit TRBD1. The CDR3 totals 13 residues. Germline trimming cut 1 base from V and 15 bases from J; bases unmatched to any gene: 8. Germline-derived CDR1 and CDR2 are LGHNA and YSLEER. CDR3 coding DNA: TGCGCCAGCAGCCAAGCCCCGGGACAGGGTAACTATTTT. Protein product: CASSQAPGQGNYF.

This clone was counted once. V is TRBV28 and J is TRBJ2-3; 8 bases agree with TRBD1. Trimming took 4 bases from V and 6 from J; bases not matched to a gene: 9. The germline gives CDR1 MDHEN, CDR2 SYDVKM. The CDR3 spans 15 residues. The CDR3 bases are TGTGCCAGCAGTTCAGCCGGACAGGGTGGGGATACGCAGTATTTT. It specifies CASSSAGQGGDTQYF.

This clone was observed a single time. The CDR3 DNA follows: TGTGCCAGCAGCCAAGATCGTATAGATACGCAGTATTTT. Translating it yields CASSQDRIDTQYF. The V call is TRBV3-1 (or the pseudogene TRBV3-2), the J call TRBJ2-3, with D unresolved. Trimming left V 0 bases short and J 5 bases short, with 6 bases between. The CDR3 has 13 amino acids. Germline V gene sequence: CDR1 LGHDT, CDR2 YNNKEL (reference sequence).

J is TRBJ1-2 and V is TRBV7-2; the D gene is possibly TRBD1 (5 bases). V lost 2 bases to trimming and J lost 7 bases, with 14 bases between them. The CDR3 loop spans 14 amino acids. The germline CDR1 and CDR2 sequences are SGHTA and FQGNSA. CDR3 sequence: CASSLSQQGGGYTF. CDR3 coding DNA: TGTGCCAGCAGCTTATCCCAGCAGGGAGGTGGCTACACCTTC.

The chain uses TRBV10-1 and TRBJ2-1; D remains unclear. Per the germline V gene, CDR1 is WNHNN and CDR2 is SYGVQD (reference sequence). The V and J ends lost 5 bases and 5 bases respectively, with 10 bases between them. The CDR3 length is 13 residues. CDR3 nucleotide sequence: TGCGCCAGCAGTTACAGCCTTAACAATGAGCAGTTCTTC. Translation gives CASSYSLNNEQFF.

V and J are TRBV18 and TRBJ1-2; 10 bases agree with TRBD1. Germline loops: CDR1 KGHSH, CDR2 LQKENI. CDR3 length: 14 amino acids. J was trimmed by 8 bases and V by 3 bases; bases with no gene match: 6. The CDR3 coding sequence is TGTGCCAGCTCACCGTCGGGACAGGGGTCGGGCTACACCTTC. The encoded protein is CASSPSGQGSGYTF.

The table lists this clone with a count of one. V and J are TRBV28 and TRBJ2-5, with 7 bases identical to TRBD2. Germline V gene sequence: CDR1 MDHEN, CDR2 SYDVKM. Trimming took 7 bases from V and 1 from J; bases not matched to a gene: 9. This CDR3 has 15 amino acids. The CDR3 DNA reads as TGTGCCAGCATCCCCGGAGGGGAGGGCCAAGAGACCCAGTACTTC. As protein: CASIPGGEGQETQYF.

CDR3 protein: CASSGGHPRRGYTF. The CDR3 region has the DNA TGTGCCAGCAGCGGGGGACACCCTAGGAGGGGCTACACCTTC. The chain is built from TRBV9 and TRBJ1-2; D might be TRBD1 (6 bases). Looked up from germline, CDR1 is SGDLS and CDR2 is YYNGEE. The CDR3 is 14 amino acids. Between the trimmed V and J ends, which lost 3 bases and 8 bases, there was a span of 17 bases.

The rearrangement uses TRBV29-1 and TRBJ1-4; no definite D call. The CDR3 extends over 11 amino acids. The germline CDR1 and CDR2 sequences are SQVTM and ANQGSEA. Trimming removed 7 bases at V and 6 bases at J, with 9 bases between. The CDR3 DNA is TGCAGCGCGGGCTCCTATGAAAAACTGTTTTTT. Translated: CSAGSYEKLFF.

This chain uses TRBV11-2 with TRBJ2-7, with D tentatively TRBD2 (5 bases). Germline V CDR1 and CDR2: SGHAT, FQNNGV. V lost 5 bases to trimming and J lost 1 base, with 21 bases between them. This CDR3 has 17 amino acids. CDR3 sequence reads: CASSPGIGRGLSYEQYF. CDR3 nucleotide sequence: TGTGCCAGCAGCCCCGGAATCGGAAGAGGGTTATCCTACGAGCAGTACTTC.

This chain connects TRBV10-2 to TRBJ2-7, with 8 nucleotides matching TRBD1. V was clipped by 4 bases and J by 1 base; unmatched bases: 3. Germline-derived CDR1 and CDR2 are WSHSY and SAAADI. The CDR3 loop spans 14 amino acids. The CDR3 protein is CASSGQGTSYEQYF. The CDR3 nucleotides read TGCGCCAGCAGTGGACAGGGGACTTCCTACGAGCAGTACTTC.

The chain has TRBV18 and TRBJ1-4; D perhaps matches TRBD1 (5 bases). Germline V gene sequence: CDR1 KGHSH, CDR2 LQKENI. Trimming removed 5 bases from V and 8 bases from J, with 15 bases in between. This CDR3 has 14 residues. CDR3 nucleotide sequence: TGTGCCAGCTCAAGAGGCAGGGCCGGGGAAAAACTGTTTTTT. It yields the protein CASSRGRAGEKLFF.

The chain has TRBV27 and TRBJ2-7; 12 positions match TRBD1. Germline values: CDR1 MNHEY, CDR2 SMNVEV (reference sequence). V shed 5 bases and J 7 bases; nucleotides not matched to a gene: 9. This CDR3 spans 15 amino acids. CDR3 sequence (DNA): TGTGCCAGCAGTCCCGCGGGACAGGGGGCGGGGGAGCAGTACTTC. Translated, it gives CASSPAGQGAGEQYF.

The rearrangement links TRBV9 to TRBJ2-5; 10 nucleotides line up with TRBD2. CDR1 SGDLS and CDR2 YYNGEE come from the germline V gene. This CDR3 has 15 amino acids. J lost 5 bases, V lost 0 bases, and 4 bases had no gene match. This chain's CDR3 is CASSVEAGGPETQYF. CDR3 DNA sequence: TGTGCCAGCAGCGTAGAAGCGGGGGGGCCGGAGACCCAGTACTTC.

The V and J genes are TRBV18 and TRBJ2-7; 7 nucleotides agree with TRBD2. Losses at the gene ends were 3 bases for V and 3 bases for J; bases not matched to a gene: 2. Germline-derived CDR1 and CDR2 are KGHSH and LQKENI. The CDR3 is made up of 13 amino acids. This chain's CDR3 is CASSPGGNYEQYF. The CDR3, as DNA: TGTGCCAGCTCACCCGGGGGGAACTACGAGCAGTACTTC. The variable domain in full, with the rest retrieved from reference TRBV18 and TRBJ2-7, is NAGVMQNPRHLVRRRGQEARLRCSPMKGHSHVYWYRQLPEEGLKFMVYLQKENIIDESGMPKERFSAEFPKEGPSILRIQQVVRGDSAAYFCASSPGGNYEQYFGPGTRLTVT.